The clone carrying this T cell receptor (beta chain) has at least ten counts. The authors amplified TCR beta CDR3 regions, and they did so from RNA transcripts for repertoire sequencing. HTBI primers were used in a first-round RT-PCR, which preceded a second-round multiplex PCR. Via MiXCR, TCRdb re-called the multiplex PCR reads, giving one row per CDR3 protein. The repertoire has roughly 160,000 distinct CDR3 sequences, 30% to 45% of them found once; the top ten carry 4.5% to 6%. The CDR3 contains 13 residues. The J segment lost 4 bases and the V segment lost 6 bases, leaving 4 bases of the junction unmatched. Germline V gene sequence: CDR1 MDHEN, CDR2 SYDVKM. The sample originates from a study of Graves' ophthalmopathy and Graves' hyperthyroidism.

This receptor was taken from a woman aged 40 to 50 with Graves' ophthalmopathy. The V call is TRBV28, the J call TRBJ1-2; TRBD1 aligns across 8 bases. The source material was peripheral blood. The CDR3 loop reads CASRNTGGYGYTF. In DNA form, the CDR3 reads TGTGCCAGCAGAAATACAGGGGGCTATGGCTACACCTTC.